These 9 T cell receptor beta chains originate from one sample sequenced in a study of OX40 agonist ivuxolimab in advanced cancers. Some clones are missing from TCRdb's copy, which holds only in-frame ones; the method was immunoSEQ multiplex PCR. The table has approximately 12,000 clones, roughly two thirds seen once. The source material was CD4+ or CD8+ T cells sorted from blood, sampled in a trial of the OX40 agonist ivuxolimab. The receptors stem from an adult with an advanced solid tumor such as melanoma, head and neck, liver or kidney cancer.

The chain has TRBV25-1 and TRBJ2-1, with TRBD1 matching 9 bases. CDR3 length: 15 amino acids. The junction had 11 bases not matched to a gene; V was cut back by 10 bases and J by 4 bases. CDR1 MGHDK and CDR2 SYGVNS come from the germline V gene. The CDR3 here is CATQVGTGIYNEQFF. CDR3 in DNA: TGTGCCACCCAAGTCGGGACAGGGATTTACAATGAGCAGTTCTTC.

CDR3 DNA: TGTGCCAGCAGCGTAGTCGAGACAGGGGTTTATGGCTACACCTTC. Translation: CASSVVETGVYGYTF. The chain couples TRBV9 to TRBJ1-2; 8 bases match TRBD1. The CDR3 has 15 residues. Looked up from germline, CDR1 is SGDLS and CDR2 is YYNGEE. J was trimmed by 5 bases and V by 0 bases; bases with no gene match: 6.

This chain uses TRBV7-2 with TRBJ2-7, with TRBD1 as a possible D gene (6 bases). This CDR3 has 15 amino acids. CDR1 and CDR2 (germline): SGHTA, FQGNSA. Between the trimmed V and J ends, which lost 2 bases and 5 bases, there was a span of 16 bases. Written as DNA, the CDR3 is TGTGCCAGCAGCTTATTACTAGTAGGGGGTAACGAGCAGTACTTC. As protein: CASSLLLVGGNEQYF.

The chain is built from TRBV6-1 and TRBJ1-2; 9 nucleotides line up with TRBD1. Germline V gives CDR1 MNHNS, CDR2 SASEGT. This CDR3 has 15 residues. The V gene end was trimmed by 1 base and the J gene end by 4 bases; junction bases not matched to a gene: 4. The CDR3 loop reads CASSEEGTGSYGYTF. The DNA for the CDR3 is TGTGCCAGCAGTGAAGAAGGGACAGGGAGCTATGGCTACACCTTC.

This clone appeared a few times. The rearrangement joins TRBV5-6 to TRBJ2-5; D is uncertain. CDR3 length equals 12 residues. Germline CDR1 is SGHDT and CDR2 is YYEEEE. Trimming took off 2 bases at V and 5 bases at J, with 7 bases between the two ends. CDR3 in amino acids: CASSFTDETQYF. In nucleotides, the CDR3 is TGTGCCAGCAGCTTTACCGACGAGACCCAGTACTTC.

This clone is termed medium-sized. The chain joins TRBV7-2 to TRBJ1-2; 9 bases map to TRBD1. From germline, CDR1 is SGHTA and CDR2 FQGNSA. The ends lost 2 bases at V and 5 bases at J; junction bases unmatched: 9. The CDR3 totals 16 residues. The DNA of the CDR3 is TGTGCCAGCAGCTTACTTTTCGGGACAGGGTTATATGGCTACACCTTC. Its protein is CASSLLFGTGLYGYTF.

This clone was counted only a few times. The chain couples TRBV19 to TRBJ2-5; TRBD2 matches at 14 bases. V shed 5 bases, J shed 0 bases, and the junction held 8 bases outside the gene matches. The CDR3 has 18 residues. Germline-derived CDR1 and CDR2 are LNHDA and SQIVND (reference sequence). The CDR3 spells CASSLGLAGVRDQETQYF. The CDR3 DNA is TGTGCCAGTAGTTTGGGACTAGCGGGAGTACGGGACCAAGAGACCCAGTACTTC.

V gene TRBV19 combines with J gene TRBJ1-6, with D perhaps TRBD1 (5 bases). Deletions cut 7 bases from V and 5 bases from J, with 12 bases between. The CDR3 sequence is 14 residues long. Germline V gene data show CDR1 as LNHDA and CDR2 as SQIVND (reference sequence). In DNA, the CDR3 is TGTGCCAGTACTCGCAGGGAAAATAATTCACCCCTCCACTTT. It encodes CASTRRENNSPLHF.

The chain couples TRBV28 to TRBJ1-2; D perhaps matches TRBD1 (6 bases). This CDR3 is built from 17 residues. The germline V and J ends were trimmed by 4 bases and 1 base, with 19 bases remaining between them. CDR1 and CDR2 from the germline V gene are MDHEN and SYDVKM. In DNA, the CDR3 is TGTGCCAGCAGTTCCCCTCTAACAGGGATCTATAACTATGGCTACACCTTC. Protein: CASSSPLTGIYNYGYTF.